This TCR beta chain stems from a study of identical twins. Study results and caveats: Cord blood's abundant beta clonotypes had fewer insertions, unlike memory repertoires.

Between the trimmed V and J ends, which lost 7 bases and 7 bases, there was a span of 17 bases. The CDR3 is 15 amino acids. The germline V gene has CDR1 LGHNA and CDR2 YNFKEQ. This clonotype was seen ten or more times. What it binds is not known. MiXCR was run by TCRdb on the 5' RACE reads, yielding one entry per CDR3 protein. This sample has 640,000 or so distinct CDR3 sequences, with 5.5% to 6.5% found just once. The specimen sequenced was naive T cells sorted from blood. The V and J genes are TRBV4-2 and TRBJ1-6; D unclear. This receptor was obtained from a man aged 18 to 29 in good health. CDR3 residues: CASNPVVQKNSPLHF. CDR3 DNA sequence: TGTGCCAGCAACCCAGTGGTACAGAAAAATTCACCCCTCCACTTT.